Detailed here is one TCR beta chain. It has no known antigen specificity. The input lacks base qualities; no much larger clone sits a single base away. The data originate from a study of T cell responses to AZD1222 COVID-19 vaccine (dated by TCRdb to 2020 to 2023). Notes on the research overall: A total of approximately 240 trial participants underwent TCR sequencing, of whom approximately 210 received two doses of AZD1222 and some 26 received two doses of the MenACWY control vaccine. Trial participants were enrolled by age into subgroups of 18-55, 56-69 and 70-plus years, and about 150, 27 and 61 TCR-sequenced participants, respectively, were included in these subgroups. Overall results and qualifications from the work: The vaccine-associated CD4 TCRs covered the entire spike protein, and the dominant responses fell in regions 160-218 and 743-854. No day 14 peak-response samples were available, so repertoires were characterized only after the peak T cell response. A significant rise in spike-specific TCR breadth and depth was observed after two AZD1222 doses relative to day 0 and relative to MenACWY recipients. Conclusions about previously exposed vaccinees are limited, since just six AZD1222 recipients were seropositive for SARS-CoV-2 at baseline. Participants were mostly white British, with more females than males. The authors suggested clonal diversity may have been underestimated. In the small 56-69-year group, the increase in depth fell short of significance, most likely because of low power. Epitopes outside the regions mutated in the B.1.351 and B.1.1.7 variants were reportedly recognized by nearly half of the unique spike-specific TCRs.

Read against the paper, the sample's time point label means: about 28 days (+/-7) after the second vaccine dose. Because spike-specific TCR depth and breadth did not differ between the two schedules, AZD1222 recipients who got a second dose at roughly 4 weeks were pooled with those who got a second dose at roughly 12 weeks. Vaccinee samples came from UK trials COV001 and COV002, including a single-blind randomized controlled phase 2/3 trial of AZD1222 (ChAdOx1 nCoV-19) in healthy adults. Trial participant PBMC samples were collected at day 0 and day 28 after the second dose for TCRbeta chain sequencing. For CDR1 and CDR2, the germline V gene (reference sequence) lists LGHDT and YNNKEL. The germline ends are 8 bases apart after V is trimmed by 0 bases and J by 4 bases. CDR3 length: 14 amino acids, cysteine to phenylalanine. Only CDR3 DNA remains: 42 bases, in frame from the first base. The CDR3 regions of human TCRbeta chains were subjected to immunosequencing. On the study's bioinformatics: Repertoire TCRs were matched against a reference library of SARS-CoV-2-specific TCRs generated with the MIRA antigen-specificity platform. Breadth was defined as the fraction of unique TCRs that were SARS-CoV-2-associated. Depth was defined as the fraction of total T cells that were SARS-CoV-2-associated. Using the MIRA data, each spike-specific TCR was mapped to the spike region that the TCR reacts to and placed in a CD4 or CD8 class. Log10-transformed breadth and depth values were compared by one-way ANOVA with Sidak's multiple comparisons tests. TCRdb provides this immuneACCESS table in a form limited to in-frame rearrangements. Some clones are lacking; in checked studies, under half of them reflect an unresolved V gene, and why the rest are absent is not known. V, J and clone size are those of that table, while D and trimming were read from the DNA. The sample includes more than 70,000 clones, with 75% to 95% observed a single time. The ten largest make up about 3% of the sample.

This TCR was recovered from an adult who received the AZD1222 COVID-19 vaccine. Recombination linked TRBV3-1 (or the pseudogene TRBV3-2) to TRBJ2-3; the D gene cannot be named for sure. The sample in question was peripheral blood, obtained 28 days after the second AZD1222 dose. The nucleotides are TGTGCCAGCAGCCAAGATCCTTCTCCAGATACGCAGTATTTT. Its translation is CASSQDPSPDTQYF.